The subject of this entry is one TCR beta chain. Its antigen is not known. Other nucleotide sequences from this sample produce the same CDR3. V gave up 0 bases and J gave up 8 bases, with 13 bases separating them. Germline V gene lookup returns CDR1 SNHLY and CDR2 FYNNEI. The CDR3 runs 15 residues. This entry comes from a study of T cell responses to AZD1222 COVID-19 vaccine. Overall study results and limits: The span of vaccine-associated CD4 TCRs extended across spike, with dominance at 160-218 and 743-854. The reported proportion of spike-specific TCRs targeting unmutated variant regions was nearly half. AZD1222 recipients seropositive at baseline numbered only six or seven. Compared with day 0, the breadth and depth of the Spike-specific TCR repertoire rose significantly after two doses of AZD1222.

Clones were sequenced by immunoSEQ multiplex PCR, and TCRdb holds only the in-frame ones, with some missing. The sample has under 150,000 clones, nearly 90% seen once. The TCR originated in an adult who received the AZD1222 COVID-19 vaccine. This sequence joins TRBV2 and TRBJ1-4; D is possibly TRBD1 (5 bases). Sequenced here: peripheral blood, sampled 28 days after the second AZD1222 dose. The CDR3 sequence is CASSEAGTGGEKLFF. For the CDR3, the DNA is TGTGCCAGCAGTGAAGCGGGCACAGGAGGGGAAAAACTGTTTTTT.